Listed below are T cell receptor beta chains from one sample, sequenced in a study of shared clonotypes between healthy human individuals. The table came from immunoSEQ multiplex PCR; TCRdb's copy has only in-frame clones and leaves some out. Of about 2 million clones listed, roughly 94% are singletons. Sequenced: naive CD4+ T cells sorted from blood. Receptors were obtained from a young man in good health. Both conserved end residues are trimmed from each CDR3. A D gene is named only where the DNA matches it firmly.

D | J | V | CDR3
TRBD2 | TRBJ2-5 | TRBV5-4 | ASSLAIAGEAETQY
NA | TRBJ2-6 | TRBV19 | ASSIRLPSGANVLT
NA | TRBJ1-5 | TRBV19 | ASSIQAEYFNQPQH
NA | TRBJ1-2 | TRBV28 | ASSLGPNSNYGYT
NA | TRBJ1-4 | TRBV6-6 | ASSYSRVFFEKLF
TRBD1 | TRBJ2-7 | TRBV6-5 | ASRGTGTYEQY
TRBD2 | TRBJ2-5 | TRBV28 | ATRTSGGAVETQY
NA | TRBJ2-3 | TRBV7-2 | ASSAQGSTDTQY
TRBD2 | TRBJ2-1 | TRBV5-1 | ASSWTLAGGYNEQF
NA | TRBJ1-3 | TRBV28 | ASTLGGISGNTIY
NA | TRBJ2-6 | TRBV27 | ASSLKPTGANVLT
NA | TRBJ2-7 | TRBV5-6 | ASRGNRAYEQY
NA | TRBJ2-7 | TRBV5-1 | ASSLEPVAHEQY
TRBD2 | TRBJ2-3 | TRBV5-1 | ASHALAGDADTQY
NA | TRBJ2-2 | TRBV10-1 | ASGGSGELF
NA | TRBJ2-7 | TRBV25-1 | ASSEQSSYEQY
NA | TRBJ2-7 | TRBV9 | ASSVVGYEQY
TRBD2 | TRBJ2-1 | TRBV20-1 | SAYGLAGWF
NA | TRBJ2-2 | TRBV19 | ASSRVVTGELF
NA | TRBJ2-5 | TRBV11-2 | ASSLDEARTLYQETQY
NA | TRBJ1-5 | TRBV10-2 | ASSGAYNQPQH
NA | TRBJ1-1 | TRBV10-3 | AISALSGDSEAF
NA | TRBJ1-4 | TRBV5-1 | ASSLLGFGTYNEKLF
NA | TRBJ1-4 | TRBV6-6 | ASSRRAQNEKLF
NA | TRBJ2-5 | TRBV5-6 | ASSAVGGPGETQY
TRBD1 | TRBJ2-5 | TRBV30 | AWSPTGGRETQY